This T cell receptor (beta chain) was sequenced for a study of blood T cell repertoires in COVID-19. This CDR3 spans 16 amino acids. CDR1 is LGHDT, CDR2 YNNKEL, per germline (reference sequence). V lost 1 base, J lost 1 base, and 7 bases stayed unmatched. In the source study's methods: Amplification of reference gene primers was used by the study to estimate nucleated cell counts. The protocol was immunoSEQ multiplex PCR, while the TCRdb copy is restricted to in-frame clones and leaves out a portion. The V and J calls and clone size come from that table; D and trimming were worked out from the DNA. The table includes 55,000 to 80,000 clones, approximately 86% detected once.

The rearrangement uses TRBV3-1 (or the pseudogene TRBV3-2) and TRBJ2-7, with 7 bases identical to TRBD1. Sequenced sample: peripheral blood. This sequence originates from a man between 70 and 80 years old with acute or convalescent COVID-19. CDR3 DNA sequence: TGTGCCAGCAGCCAAGCCGACAGGGTCAATTCCTACGAGCAGTACTTC. The encoded protein is CASSQADRVNSYEQYF.